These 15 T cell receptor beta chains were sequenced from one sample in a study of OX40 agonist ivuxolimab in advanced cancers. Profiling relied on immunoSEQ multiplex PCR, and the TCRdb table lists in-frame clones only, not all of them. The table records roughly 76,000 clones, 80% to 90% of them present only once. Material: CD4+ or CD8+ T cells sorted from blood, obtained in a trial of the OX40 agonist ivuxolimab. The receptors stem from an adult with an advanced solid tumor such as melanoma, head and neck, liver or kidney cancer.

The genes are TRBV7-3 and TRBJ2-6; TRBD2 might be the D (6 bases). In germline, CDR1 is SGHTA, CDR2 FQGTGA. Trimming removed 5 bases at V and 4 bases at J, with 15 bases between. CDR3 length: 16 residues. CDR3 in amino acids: CASSPTRLGGANVLTF. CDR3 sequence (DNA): TGTGCCAGCAGCCCAACCCGACTAGGAGGGGCCAACGTCCTGACTTTC.

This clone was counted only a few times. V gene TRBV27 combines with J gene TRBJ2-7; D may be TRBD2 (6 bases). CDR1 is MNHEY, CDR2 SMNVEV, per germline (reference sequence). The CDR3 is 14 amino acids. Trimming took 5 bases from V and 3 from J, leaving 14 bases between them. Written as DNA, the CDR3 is TGTGCCAGCAGTCCCGAGGCTAGCGACTACGAGCAGTACTTC. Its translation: CASSPEASDYEQYF.

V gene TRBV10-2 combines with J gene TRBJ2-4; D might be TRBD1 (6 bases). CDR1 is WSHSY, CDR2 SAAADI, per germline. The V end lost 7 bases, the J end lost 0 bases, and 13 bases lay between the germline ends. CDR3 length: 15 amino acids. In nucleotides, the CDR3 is TGCGCCAGCACCCCGGGACACGTAGCCAAAAACATTCAGTACTTC. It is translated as CASTPGHVAKNIQYF.

As DNA, the CDR3 is TGTGCCACCAGCAGAGGTGCGGGGGGGGATGAGCAGTTCTTC. Its protein is CATSRGAGGDEQFF. The chain carries TRBV15 and TRBJ2-1, with 9 positions matching TRBD2. The CDR3 sequence is 14 residues long. Germline loops: CDR1 LNHNV, CDR2 YYDKDF (reference sequence). V shed 1 base and J 8 bases; nucleotides not matched to a gene: 3. The full variable domain, with the rest looked up from reference TRBV15 and TRBJ2-1, is DAMVIQNPRYQVTQFGKPVTLSCSQTLNHNVMYWYQQKSSQAPKLLFHYYDKDFNNEADTPDNFQSRRPNTSFCFLDIRSPGLGDTAMYLCATSRGAGGDEQFFGPGTRLTVL.

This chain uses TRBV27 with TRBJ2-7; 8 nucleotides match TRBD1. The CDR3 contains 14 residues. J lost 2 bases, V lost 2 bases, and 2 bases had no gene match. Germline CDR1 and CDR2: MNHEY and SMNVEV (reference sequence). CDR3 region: CASSLGTGAYEQYF. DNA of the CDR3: TGTGCCAGCAGTTTAGGGACAGGAGCCTACGAGCAGTACTTC.

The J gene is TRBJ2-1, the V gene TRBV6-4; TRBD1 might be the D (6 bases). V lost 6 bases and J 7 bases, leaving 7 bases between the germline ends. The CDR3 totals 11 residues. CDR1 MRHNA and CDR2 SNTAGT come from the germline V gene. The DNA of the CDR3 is TGTGCCAGCAGAGGGGGAAATGAGCAGTTCTTC. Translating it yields CASRGGNEQFF.

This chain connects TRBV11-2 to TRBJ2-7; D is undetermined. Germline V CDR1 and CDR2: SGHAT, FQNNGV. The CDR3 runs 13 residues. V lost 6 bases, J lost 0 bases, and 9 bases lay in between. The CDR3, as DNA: TGTGCCAGCAGTGGCTTAGCCTCCTACGAGCAGTACTTC. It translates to CASSGLASYEQYF.

This chain's CDR3 is CASEPGTVNRPSVTEAFF. For the CDR3, the DNA is TGTGCCAGCGAACCGGGGACAGTGAACAGACCGAGTGTGACTGAAGCTTTCTTT. The chain links TRBV19 to TRBJ1-1, with 7 positions matching TRBD1. Germline V gene lookup returns CDR1 LNHDA and CDR2 SQIVND (reference sequence). CDR3 length: 18 residues. The trim removed 9 bases at V and 5 bases at J, leaving 24 bases unmatched.

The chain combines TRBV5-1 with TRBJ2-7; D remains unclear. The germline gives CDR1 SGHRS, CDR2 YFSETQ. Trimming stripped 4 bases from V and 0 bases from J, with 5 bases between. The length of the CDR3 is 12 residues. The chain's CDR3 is CASSKTSYEQYF. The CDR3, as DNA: TGCGCCAGCAGCAAGACCTCCTACGAGCAGTACTTC.

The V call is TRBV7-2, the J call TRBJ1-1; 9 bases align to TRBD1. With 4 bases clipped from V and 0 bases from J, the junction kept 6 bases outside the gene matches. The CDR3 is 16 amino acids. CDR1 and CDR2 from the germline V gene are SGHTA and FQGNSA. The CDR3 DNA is TGTGCCAGCAGCTCCTATGGGACAGGGCTGAACACTGAAGCTTTCTTT. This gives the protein CASSSYGTGLNTEAFF.

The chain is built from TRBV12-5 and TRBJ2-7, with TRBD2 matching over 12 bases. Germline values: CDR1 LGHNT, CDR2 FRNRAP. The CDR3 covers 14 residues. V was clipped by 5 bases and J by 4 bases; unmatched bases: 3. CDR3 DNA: TGTGCTAGTGGTAGAACTAGCGGGAGGTACGAGCAGTACTTC. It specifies CASGRTSGRYEQYF.

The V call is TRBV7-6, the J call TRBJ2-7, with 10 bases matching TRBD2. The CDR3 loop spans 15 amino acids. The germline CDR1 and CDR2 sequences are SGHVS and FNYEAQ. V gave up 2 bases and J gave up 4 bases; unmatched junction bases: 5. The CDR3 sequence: CASSLTSGAIYEQYF. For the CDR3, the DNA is TGTGCCAGCAGCTTAACTAGCGGGGCAATATACGAGCAGTACTTC.

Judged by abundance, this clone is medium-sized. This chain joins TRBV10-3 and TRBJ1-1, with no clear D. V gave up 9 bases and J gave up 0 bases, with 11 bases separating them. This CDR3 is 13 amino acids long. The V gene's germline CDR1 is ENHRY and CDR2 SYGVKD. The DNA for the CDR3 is TGTGCCATGCGTACCGGGGTGAACACTGAAGCTTTCTTT. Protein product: CAMRTGVNTEAFF.

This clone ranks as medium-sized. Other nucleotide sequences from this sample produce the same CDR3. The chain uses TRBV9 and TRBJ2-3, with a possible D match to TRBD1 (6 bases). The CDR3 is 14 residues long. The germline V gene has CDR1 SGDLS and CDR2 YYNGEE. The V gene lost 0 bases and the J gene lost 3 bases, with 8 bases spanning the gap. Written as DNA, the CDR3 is TGTGCCAGCAGCGTAGTAGGGGGAACAGATACGCAGTATTTT. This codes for CASSVVGGTDTQYF.

The chain's CDR3 is CASSLVSSGTPYEQYF. The CDR3 region has the DNA TGTGCCAGCAGCTTGGTTTCTAGCGGGACCCCCTACGAGCAGTACTTC. V usage is TRBV5-5 and J usage is TRBJ2-7; TRBD2 matches 9 bases. The CDR3 has 16 amino acids. CDR1 and CDR2 from the germline V gene are SGHKS and YYEKEE (reference sequence). The trim removed 0 bases at V and 2 bases at J, leaving 6 bases unmatched.